This T cell receptor (beta chain) was captured by sequencing in a study of blood T cell repertoires in COVID-19. Study as a whole: The origin of the acute and convalescent COVID-19 samples was the United States, Italy and Spain. In each case, the material was cDNA or gDNA derived from T cells, B-cell-depleted T cells, or PBMCs.

This CDR3 comprises 15 residues. V was pared by 4 bases and J by 3 bases, with 5 bases of the junction left unmatched. Looked up from germline, CDR1 is SNHLY and CDR2 is FYNNEI. The authors' processing: Nucleated cell counts were estimated from reference gene primer amplification. The table came from immunoSEQ multiplex PCR; TCRdb's copy has only in-frame clones and leaves some out. V and J calls and clone size come straight from that table; D and trimming were deduced from the DNA. The sample contains approximately 53,000 clones, approximately 86% of which appear only once. This chain links TRBV2 with TRBJ2-5, with 10 bases aligning to TRBD1. The source of this sequence is a middle-aged man with acute or convalescent COVID-19. The sample was peripheral blood. CDR3 DNA: TGTGCCAGCAGTGCGGACAGGGGGTTTAAAGAGACCCAGTACTTC. Translated: CASSADRGFKETQYF.